A single T cell receptor (beta chain) is shown here with its context. Its cognate antigen is unknown. Combining a sample-barcoded 5' primer with a J-beta primer mix, a second PCR ran for about 6 to 11 cycles. TCRdb redid the calling of the 5' RACE reads with MiXCR, one entry per CDR3 protein. The sample yields roughly 700,000 distinct CDR3 sequences, about half seen once. The data stem from a study of blood T cells in healthy people across ages. On the study more broadly: T cells yielded about one barcoded beta molecule per two cells through template switching. Study-level findings and limits: Aged donors had fewer naive CD4+ cells and lower diversity than long-lived donors. When one million T cells were used, diversity estimates were thought to be underestimates.

In germline, CDR1 is SQVTM, CDR2 ANQGSEA. V shed 3 bases and J 5 bases; nucleotides not matched to a gene: 6. CDR3 length: 14 amino acids. Per sample, a minimum of 6 million PBMCs were isolated. The receptor was isolated from a woman in her sixties or seventies in good health. Sequences were obtained from blood. The chain couples TRBV29-1 to TRBJ2-1, with TRBD1 matching 8 bases. The DNA for the CDR3 is TGCAGCGTTGATCCCGGGACAGGAAACAATGAGCAGTTCTTC. This codes for CSVDPGTGNNEQFF.